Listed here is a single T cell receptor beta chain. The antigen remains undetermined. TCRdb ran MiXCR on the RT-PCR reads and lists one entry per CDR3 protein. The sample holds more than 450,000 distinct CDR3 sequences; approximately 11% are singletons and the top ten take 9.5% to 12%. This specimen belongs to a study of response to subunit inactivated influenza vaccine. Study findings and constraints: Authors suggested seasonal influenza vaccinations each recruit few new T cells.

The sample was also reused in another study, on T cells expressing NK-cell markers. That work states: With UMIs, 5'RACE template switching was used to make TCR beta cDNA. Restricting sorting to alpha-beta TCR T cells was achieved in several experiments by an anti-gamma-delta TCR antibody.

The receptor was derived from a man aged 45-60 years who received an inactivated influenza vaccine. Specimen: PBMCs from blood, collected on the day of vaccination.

DNA of the CDR3: TGTGCCAGCAGCTTAGTGCTGGGGGGGGCCCGTGAGCAGTACTTC. Translation gives CASSLVLGGAREQYF. This sequence joins TRBV7-2 and TRBJ2-7; weak D call: TRBD2 (7 bases). The CDR3 covers 15 residues. Looked up from germline, CDR1 is SGHTA and CDR2 is FQGNSA. Trimming pared 1 base from V and 7 bases from J, leaving 17 bases between.